The source of this T cell receptor (beta chain) is a study of blood T cell repertoires in COVID-19. About the study: Acute and convalescent COVID-19 samples came from the United States, Italy and Spain. In each case, the material was cDNA or gDNA derived from T cells, B-cell-depleted T cells, or PBMCs.

The V and J ends lost 1 base and 9 bases, in that order; junction bases with no gene match: 14. The CDR3 sequence is 18 residues long. Per germline, CDR1 SGHVS and CDR2 FQNEAQ. Authors' methods: Amplification of reference gene primers was used by the study to estimate nucleated cell counts. Assay used: immunoSEQ multiplex PCR; TCRdb lists only in-frame clones, some missing. The D gene and trimming were derived from the DNA, and the V and J assignments and clone size from that table. In the table there are some 120,000 clones, approximately 82% of which are singletons. V gene TRBV7-8 combines with J gene TRBJ2-1; 11 nucleotides match TRBD2. The sequence came from a man aged 25-40 years with acute or convalescent COVID-19. Sequencing input: peripheral blood. The CDR3 protein is CASSLVFPGLAASGEQFF. CDR3 DNA: TGTGCCAGCAGCTTAGTATTCCCGGGACTAGCGGCCTCCGGTGAGCAGTTCTTC.